This T cell receptor beta chain comes out of a study of a mutant IDH1 vaccine in newly diagnosed glioma. In the study overall: Initiation of the vaccine course occurred 4-6 weeks after radiotherapy alone, or alongside temozolomide cycles. Males made up approximately 60% and females approximately 38% of treated patients, whose mean age was about 41 years.

This sample's time point: week 11, during vaccination. It was 300 ug of mutant IDH1 20-mer peptide that made up each vaccine dose, given with topical imiquimod. This CDR3 is built from 17 residues. Per the germline V gene, CDR1 is LGHNA and CDR2 is YNFKEQ. Unmatched junction bases numbered 5, after V lost 1 base and J lost 0 bases. The method was immunoSEQ multiplex PCR; TCRdb's version includes in-frame clones alone and lacks a portion of them. The data hold under 55,000 clones, with around 90% observed a single time. For this clone: The antigen remains unidentified.

This receptor was taken from a man aged 50 to 60 with glioma. V and J are TRBV4-2 and TRBJ2-3, with TRBD2 identical over 9 bases. The sequencing used PBMCs, collected from a glioma patient whose treatment included an IDH1 peptide vaccine. The CDR3 reads CASSQGLTSGSTDTQYF. The CDR3 nucleotides read TGTGCCAGCAGCCAAGGTTTGACTAGCGGAAGCACAGATACGCAGTATTTT.